The entry that follows covers one T cell receptor beta chain sequence. Its specificity is unknown. Trimming pared 5 bases from V and 2 bases from J, leaving 15 bases between. Germline values: CDR1 SGHVS, CDR2 FNYEAQ. The CDR3 sequence is 15 residues long. This sample stems from a study of chemoradiotherapy in HPV16-positive cancers. Findings and caveats of the study: Candidate HPV-specific clones and E7-related TCR motifs grew in tumor during treatment. Better recurrence-free survival went with HPV-responsive T-cell expansion in HPV16-positive patients.

Some clones are missing from TCRdb's copy, which holds only in-frame ones; the method was immunoSEQ multiplex PCR. The table includes roughly 1,300 clones, 83% detected once. The clonotype originates from a human donor with HPV-associated anogenital cancer. The chain uses TRBV7-6 and TRBJ1-2, with unresolved D. The source was tumor tissue, collected from a patient who underwent chemoradiotherapy. The chain's CDR3 is CASSPIRTDNYGYTF. The DNA of the CDR3 is TGTGCCAGCAGCCCAATTAGAACAGACAACTATGGCTACACCTTC.